One sample yielded the 25 T cell receptor beta chains listed below, sequenced in a study of T-cell reconstitution after alpha-beta-depleted transplantation in children. TCRbeta library construction was performed incorporating unique molecular identifiers. Each CDR3 protein is one row after TCRdb ran MiXCR on the PCR reads. The sample has 98,000 or so distinct CDR3 sequences, 23% seen once. The material was PBMCs, obtained before TCRalphabeta/CD19-depleted stem cell transplant. These TCRs come from a boy under 10 years old with acute lymphoblastic leukemia, due to receive a stem cell transplant.

This clonotype was observed at least ten times. This chain joins TRBV12-3 or TRBV12-4 and TRBJ1-2; D call uncertain. V shed 6 bases and J shed 4 bases, with 9 bases lying between them. The CDR3 has 12 residues. The CDR3 is CASSPGPYGYTF. The CDR3 DNA follows: TGTGCCAGCAGCCCCGGGCCCTATGGCTACACCTTC.

The sample holds a few counts of this clonotype. V and J are TRBV20-1 and TRBJ2-5, with TRBD2 identical over 7 bases. The CDR3 sequence is 16 residues long. The germline V gene has CDR1 DFQATT and CDR2 SNEGSKA (reference sequence). Germline trimming cut 0 bases from V and 5 bases from J; bases unmatched to any gene: 12. CDR3 in DNA: TGCAGTGCTAGAGAGGGGGAGGGGCCCGACATGGAGACCCAGTACTTC. Its translation: CSAREGEGPDMETQYF.

This clonotype has a handful of counts. The chain uses TRBV10-2 and TRBJ2-2; 8 nucleotides align to TRBD2. After removal of 6 bases from V and 7 bases from J, the junction contained 4 bases not matched to a gene. Germline V gives CDR1 WSHSY, CDR2 SAAADI. This CDR3 comprises 13 residues. CDR3 sequence: CASRRLANGELFF. The CDR3 nucleotides are TGCGCCAGCAGGAGACTAGCGAACGGGGAGCTGTTTTTT.

The V call is TRBV7-8, the J call TRBJ1-2, with 7 bases lining up with TRBD1. CDR3 length equals 14 residues. Germline CDR1 is SGHVS and CDR2 is FQNEAQ. V lost 8 bases, J lost 4 bases, and 10 bases stayed unmatched. This CDR3 is CASGTASGIYGYTF. The CDR3 DNA reads TGTGCCAGCGGGACAGCCTCCGGCATCTATGGCTACACCTTC. The entire variable domain, with the rest obtained from reference TRBV7-8 and TRBJ1-2, is as follows: GAGVSQSPRYKVAKRGQDVALRCDPISGHVSLFWYQQALGQGPEFLTYFQNEAQLDKSGLPSDRFFAERPEGSVSTLKIQRTQQEDSAVYLCASGTASGIYGYTFGSGTRLTVV.

This clonotype was seen ten or more times. J is TRBJ2-7 and V is TRBV25-1; 10 bases map to TRBD2. This CDR3 has 15 amino acids. J was trimmed by 2 bases and V by 5 bases; bases with no gene match: 6. CDR1 MGHDK and CDR2 SYGVNS come from the germline V gene. The CDR3 spells CASSMGLASAYEQYF. The CDR3, as DNA: TGTGCCAGCAGTATGGGACTAGCGTCCGCCTACGAGCAGTACTTC.

The chain couples TRBV29-1 to TRBJ2-7; a possible D gene is TRBD2 (6 bases). The CDR3 has 14 amino acids. Germline V gene sequence: CDR1 SQVTM, CDR2 ANQGSEA. V lost 1 base to trimming and J lost 2 bases, with 12 bases between them. CDR3 region: CSVEAGGGAYEQYF. DNA for the CDR3: TGCAGCGTTGAAGCAGGTGGAGGGGCCTACGAGCAGTACTTC.

This clonotype has just a few counts. V is TRBV20-1 and J is TRBJ1-1, with no clear D. V dropped 0 bases and J dropped 6 bases, with 14 bases sitting between them. This CDR3 is built from 14 residues. Germline V gives CDR1 DFQATT, CDR2 SNEGSKA (reference sequence). DNA for the CDR3: TGCAGTGCTAGAGATATGAGCTCCCACGCTGAAGCTTTCTTT. It specifies CSARDMSSHAEAFF.

As regards this clonotype: A much larger clone lies a single base off, so this may be a read error. The chain recombines TRBV5-1 with TRBJ2-1, with TRBD2 identical over 9 bases. J was trimmed by 5 bases and V by 5 bases; bases with no gene match: 5. The CDR3 is made up of 14 amino acids. Germline lookup yields CDR1 SGHRS and CDR2 YFSETQ. The CDR3 protein is CASRPAGGNNEQFF. The CDR3 DNA sequence: TGCGCCAGCAGACCAGCGGGAGGCAACAATGAGCAGTTCTTC.

In this sample, this clonotype turned up a few times. The chain employs TRBV5-1 and TRBJ2-5; D gene ambiguous. The CDR3 has 14 residues. Trimming cost V 1 base and J 0 bases, with 7 bases left between them. CDR1 and CDR2 (germline): SGHRS, YFSETQ. This chain's CDR3 is CASSLSSYQETQYF. The CDR3 nucleotides read TGCGCCAGCAGCTTGTCGTCCTACCAAGAGACCCAGTACTTC.

A few counts support this clonotype. V and J are TRBV13 and TRBJ2-4, with TRBD2 matching 7 bases. CDR3 length: 17 residues. J lost 3 bases, V lost 2 bases, and 10 bases had no gene match. From germline, CDR1 is PRHDT and CDR2 FYEKMQ (reference sequence). CDR3 loop: CASSLLAEGHVKNIQYF. CDR3 nucleotides: TGTGCCAGCAGCTTACTAGCGGAGGGGCATGTCAAAAACATTCAGTACTTC.

This clonotype showed up just a few times. The CDR3 coding sequence is TGTGCCAGCCACGGACAGGGTATTTTTCAAGAGACCCAGTACTTC. Protein sequence: CASHGQGIFQETQYF. The chain employs TRBV5-5 and TRBJ2-5, with TRBD1 identical over 8 bases. Germline assignment: CDR1 SGHKS and CDR2 YYEKEE (reference sequence). Trimming took 7 bases from V and 2 from J; bases not matched to a gene: 10. CDR3 size: 15 residues.

This clonotype was seen a few times. The rearrangement links TRBV28 to TRBJ2-1; 10 positions agree with TRBD2. The CDR3 is 15 amino acids. Trimming took 2 bases from V and 10 from J; bases not matched to a gene: 8. From germline, CDR1 is MDHEN and CDR2 SYDVKM. The CDR3 spells CASSLGLAGEKEQFF. CDR3 coding DNA: TGTGCCAGCAGTTTAGGGCTAGCGGGAGAAAAAGAGCAGTTCTTC.

This clonotype was found a few times. V is TRBV28 and J is TRBJ2-1; D gene ambiguous. The CDR3 is made up of 14 amino acids. V shed 3 bases and J shed 2 bases, with 8 bases lying between them. Per germline, CDR1 MDHEN and CDR2 SYDVKM. The CDR3 sequence is CASSFNSPYNEQFF. The DNA for the CDR3 is TGTGCCAGCAGTTTTAATAGCCCCTACAATGAGCAGTTCTTC. The full variable domain, its missing parts supplied by reference TRBV28 and TRBJ2-1, is DVKVTQSSRYLVKRTGEKVFLECVQDMDHENMFWYRQDPGLGLRLIYFSYDVKMKEKGDIPEGYSVSREKKERFSLILESASTNQTSMYLCASSFNSPYNEQFFGPGTRLTVL.

The chain joins TRBV12-3 or TRBV12-4 to TRBJ2-7; TRBD2 is a possible D gene (6 bases). This CDR3 is 14 amino acids long. Trimming stripped 4 bases from V and 0 bases from J, with 10 bases between. DNA for the CDR3: TGTGCCAGCAGTTACAAGGACTACTCCTACGAGCAGTACTTC. Translating gives CASSYKDYSYEQYF.

This clonotype was seen at least ten times. The chain is built from TRBV4-2 and TRBJ1-5; no clear D. Germline V gene lookup returns CDR1 LGHNA and CDR2 YNFKEQ. V was cut by 0 bases and J by 9 bases, with 12 bases left in between. This CDR3 is built from 14 residues. The CDR3 DNA reads as TGTGCCAGCAGCCAAGACCCAGTAGCGGCGCCCCAGCATTTT. Translated, it gives CASSQDPVAAPQHF.

The chain is built from TRBV20-1 and TRBJ2-1, with TRBD2 matching 13 bases. Germline CDR1 is DFQATT and CDR2 is SNEGSKA (reference sequence). Trimming took 5 bases from V and 10 from J; bases not matched to a gene: 5. This CDR3 has 13 amino acids. The CDR3 region has the DNA TGCAGTGCTCACCCGGGACTAGCGGGGGAGCAGTTCTTC. It translates to CSAHPGLAGEQFF.

This clonotype appeared a few times. V gene TRBV5-1 combines with J gene TRBJ2-4; weak D call: TRBD2 (6 bases). V dropped 6 bases and J dropped 16 bases, with 26 bases sitting between them. The CDR3 covers 14 residues. Germline lookup yields CDR1 SGHRS and CDR2 YFSETQ. The DNA for the CDR3 is TGCGCCAGCACTCCCGGACCGAGTAGGGAGGAATTCTACTTC. It is translated as CASTPGPSREEFYF.

The sample holds many counts of this clonotype. V gene TRBV20-1 combines with J gene TRBJ1-2, with a weak D call TRBD1 (5 bases). V lost 3 bases and J lost 8, with 13 bases in between. In germline, CDR1 is DFQATT, CDR2 SNEGSKA (reference sequence). The CDR3 consists of 12 residues. CDR3: CSASKGSEGYTF. The CDR3 region has the DNA TGCAGTGCTAGTAAGGGGTCCGAGGGCTACACCTTC.

As for this clonotype: A read error may explain this, as a much larger clone is one base away. This sequence joins TRBV10-2 and TRBJ2-1, with D perhaps TRBD1 (5 bases). The CDR3 is 14 residues long. Trimming cost V 8 bases and J 6 bases, with 17 bases left between them. Germline CDR1 is WSHSY and CDR2 is SAAADI. The CDR3, as DNA: TGCGCCAGCCTTGGGGCGAAGGGGCCCAATGAGCAGTTCTTC. Protein sequence: CASLGAKGPNEQFF.

The rearrangement joins TRBV2 to TRBJ1-5, with 8 bases fitting TRBD1. The V gene end was trimmed by 6 bases and the J gene end by 5 bases; junction bases not matched to a gene: 3. CDR3 length: 13 amino acids. Germline V gene sequence: CDR1 SNHLY, CDR2 FYNNEI. The CDR3 loop reads CASREDRDQPQHF. The CDR3 DNA follows: TGTGCCAGCAGAGAGGACAGGGATCAGCCCCAGCATTTT.

The chain links TRBV4-3 to TRBJ2-3; D remains ambiguous. Trimming stripped 4 bases from V and 0 bases from J, with 11 bases between. The germline CDR1 and CDR2 sequences are LGHNA and YSLEER. CDR3 length: 15 residues. The CDR3 loop reads CASSPLGSSTDTQYF. As DNA, the CDR3 is TGCGCCAGCAGCCCACTCGGTAGCAGCACAGATACGCAGTATTTT.

This clonotype was detected ten times or more. The rearrangement joins TRBV5-1 to TRBJ2-7; tentative D call: TRBD2 (6 bases). V was clipped by 0 bases and J by 2 bases, with 15 bases between them. Germline V lookup: CDR1 SGHRS, CDR2 YFSETQ. The CDR3 is 16 residues long. The CDR3 sequence: CASSLDGSGGAYEQYF. The CDR3 DNA sequence: TGCGCCAGCAGCTTGGATGGTAGCGGAGGGGCCTACGAGCAGTACTTC.

This rearrangement joins TRBV5-6 to TRBJ2-7; D is unclear. Trimming stripped 1 base from V and 2 bases from J, with 4 bases between. The CDR3 extends over 12 amino acids. CDR1 and CDR2 (germline): SGHDT, YYEEEE. CDR3 DNA sequence: TGTGCCAGCAGCTTGAACACCTACGAGCAGTACTTC. This codes for CASSLNTYEQYF.

The chain employs TRBV5-1 and TRBJ2-5, with a tentative D call TRBD2 (6 bases). Germline V lookup: CDR1 SGHRS, CDR2 YFSETQ. V lost 4 bases and J 5 bases, leaving 18 bases between the germline ends. The CDR3 runs to 15 residues. In DNA form, the CDR3 reads TGCGCCAGCAGCCAGGGCGGCGGAGGAGGGGAGACCCAGTACTTC. It encodes CASSQGGGGGETQYF.

This clonotype was found a few times. The chain uses TRBV28 and TRBJ1-1; D is perhaps TRBD1 (5 bases). This CDR3 has 15 residues. Germline V gene lookup returns CDR1 MDHEN and CDR2 SYDVKM. Trimming pared 4 bases from V and 6 bases from J, leaving 18 bases between. This CDR3 is CASSSRTNRDAEAFF. The CDR3 DNA reads as TGTGCCAGCAGTTCCCGGACAAATCGGGACGCTGAAGCTTTCTTT.